This TCR beta chain is drawn from a study of blood T cell repertoires in COVID-19. Overall study: Sites across the United States, Italy and Spain contributed samples from acute and convalescent COVID-19. PBMCs, B-cell-depleted T cells, or T cells provided the cDNA or gDNA that made up the material.

Source study methods: Reference gene primer amplification yielded estimated nucleated cell counts. Clones were sequenced by immunoSEQ multiplex PCR, and TCRdb holds only the in-frame ones, with some missing. V and J calls and clone size follow that table, whereas D and trimming were derived from the DNA. The sample carries approximately 150,000 clones, approximately 80% recorded once. Germline CDR1 reads MGHRA; CDR2 reads YSYEKL. This CDR3 spans 16 amino acids. V was clipped by 2 bases and J by 4 bases, with 15 bases between them. The rearrangement uses TRBV4-1 and TRBJ2-1; D possibly corresponds to TRBD1 (6 bases). This clonotype originated in a woman aged 60-75 years with acute or convalescent COVID-19. Sequenced material: peripheral blood. The CDR3 loop reads CASSQSSSTGYNEQFF. CDR3 DNA: TGCGCCAGCAGCCAAAGTTCTAGTACAGGGTACAATGAGCAGTTCTTC.